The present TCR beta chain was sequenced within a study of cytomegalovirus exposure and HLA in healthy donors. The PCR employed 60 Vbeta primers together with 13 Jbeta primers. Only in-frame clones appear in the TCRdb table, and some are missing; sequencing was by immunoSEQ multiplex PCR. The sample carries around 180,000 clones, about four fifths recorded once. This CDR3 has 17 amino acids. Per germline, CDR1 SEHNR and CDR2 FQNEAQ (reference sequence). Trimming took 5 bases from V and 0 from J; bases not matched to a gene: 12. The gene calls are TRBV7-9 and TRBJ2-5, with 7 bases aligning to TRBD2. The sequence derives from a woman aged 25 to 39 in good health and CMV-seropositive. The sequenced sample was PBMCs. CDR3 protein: CASSPSGSGAYQETQYF. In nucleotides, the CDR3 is TGTGCCAGCAGCCCCTCGGGGAGCGGGGCGTACCAAGAGACCCAGTACTTC.